What follows is one TCR beta chain and its context. The sample originates from a study of monozygotic twins with inflammatory bowel disease. TCRdb re-called the 5' RACE reads; every CDR3 protein appears as one record, without DNA. The sample features fewer than 550,000 distinct CDR3 sequences, with 2% to 2.5% in its top ten. The CDR3 extends over 13 amino acids. Germline CDR1 and CDR2: LGHDT and YNNKEL (reference sequence). The sequencing input was blood. The chain links TRBV3-1 to TRBJ2-3. This TCR was recovered from a human donor with ulcerative colitis or Crohn's disease, or a healthy co-twin of an affected twin (not recorded which). The CDR3 region is CASSQHGTDTQYF.